This TCR beta chain was retrieved from a study of blood T cells in healthy people across ages. Germline-derived CDR1 and CDR2 are KGHDR and SFDVKD. V lost 10 bases and J lost 4; bases outside the gene matches: 8. CDR3 length: 15 residues. Using a J-beta primer mix together with a sample-barcoded 5' primer, a second PCR was run for roughly 6 to 11 cycles. The template-switch adaptor, which had 12 random nucleotides, put a tag on each cDNA molecule. TCRdb itself ran the 5' RACE reads through MiXCR, one entry per CDR3 protein. Among approximately 730,000 distinct CDR3 sequences listed, 40% to 65% were seen once. This clonotype came up a few times.

This rearrangement joins TRBV24-1 to TRBJ2-5, with 13 bases identical to TRBD2. The sequence came from an elderly man in good health. Sequencing was performed on blood. CDR3 in DNA: TGTGCCACGAGGGGGACTAGCGGGACGGCAGAGACCCAGTACTTC. It is translated as CATRGTSGTAETQYF.